A selection of T cell receptor beta chains follows, all from one sample in a study of CD8+CD57+ T cells in acquired aplastic anemia. In TCRdb, the reads were re-called with MiXCR into one record per CDR3 protein. The table records over 250,000 distinct CDR3 sequences, 50% to 65% of them present only once. The sample was sorted CD4+, CD8+, or CD8+CD57+ T cells (not recorded which) from PBMCs. The receptors come from a human donor with aplastic anemia. Both conserved end residues are part of each CDR3. D genes are given only for firm matches. Only some rows state a clone size, as once, few, many or a class for expanded clones.

clone_size	v_call	j_call	d_call	cdr3_aa	cdr3_nt
-	TRBV2	TRBJ1-5	-	CASSLTPNQPQHF	TGTGCCAGCAGCCTAACTCCTAATCAGCCCCAGCATTTT
many	TRBV6-5	TRBJ1-1	-	CASSSRPRLSTEAFF	TGTGCCAGCAGTTCCCGCCCGCGGCTCTCGACTGAAGCTTTCTTT
-	TRBV7-8	TRBJ2-7	TRBD2	CASSWDWGGGYEQYF	TGTGCCAGCAGCTGGGACTGGGGCGGGGGCTACGAGCAGTACTTC
-	TRBV3-1	TRBJ2-1	TRBD2	CASSQDRGSGGPIYNEQFF	TGTGCCAGCAGCCAAGATCGGGGTAGCGGGGGGCCCATATACAATGAGCAGTTCTTC
-	TRBV2	TRBJ1-5	-	CASSSQDVRVNQPQHF	TGTGCCAGCAGTTCTCAGGACGTAAGAGTTAATCAGCCCCAGCATTTT
-	TRBV7-6	TRBJ2-2	-	CASSNHREAITGELFF	TGTGCCAGCAGCAACCACAGGGAGGCGATCACCGGGGAGCTGTTTTTT
-	TRBV7-2	TRBJ1-2	-	CASSPVAGGCDGYTF	TGTGCCAGCAGCCCTGTGGCCGGGGGGTGCGATGGCTACACCTTC
-	TRBV15	TRBJ1-1	-	CASSSAPDTEAFF	TGTGCCAGCAGTTCGGCACCCGACACTGAAGCTTTCTTT
few	TRBV15	TRBJ2-7	-	CATSSRTGVEQYF	TGTGCCACCAGCAGTAGGACGGGGGTCGAGCAGTACTTC
-	TRBV20-1	TRBJ1-2	TRBD1	CSAREDRGIGYTF	TGCAGTGCTAGAGAAGACAGGGGAATAGGCTACACCTTC
many	TRBV20-1	TRBJ2-7	TRBD2	CSIAAATSGRGGEQYF	TGCAGTATCGCGGCAGCTACTAGCGGGAGAGGTGGCGAGCAGTACTTC
few	TRBV2	TRBJ2-7	-	CASIRPNYEQYF	TGTGCCAGCATACGACCCAACTACGAGCAGTACTTC
-	TRBV5-1	TRBJ1-1	-	CASSSQENTEAFF	TGCGCCAGCAGCTCTCAGGAGAACACTGAAGCTTTCTTT
-	TRBV7-9	TRBJ2-1	-	CASSEGVGSYNEQFF	TGTGCCAGCAGCGAAGGGGTCGGCTCCTACAATGAGCAGTTCTTC
-	TRBV7-9	TRBJ2-7	-	CASSQDRANYEQYF	TGTGCCAGCAGCCAAGATAGGGCCAACTACGAGCAGTACTTC
many	TRBV6-1	TRBJ1-1	-	CASSEPGMEVAFF	TGTGCCAGCAGTGAACCAGGGATGGAAGTCGCTTTCTTT
-	TRBV9	TRBJ2-1	TRBD1	CASSVGDRGYNEQFF	TGTGCCAGCAGCGTAGGGGACAGGGGCTACAATGAGCAGTTCTTC
-	TRBV13	TRBJ2-7	TRBD2	CASSLTRLAGAYEQYF	TGTGCCAGCAGCCTAACGCGACTAGCGGGGGCCTACGAGCAGTACTTC
-	TRBV2	TRBJ1-6	TRBD1	CASSRDRIWSPLHF	TGTGCCAGCAGTAGGGACAGGATTTGGTCACCCCTCCACTTT
-	TRBV5-1	TRBJ2-5	-	CASSLVGSSLETQYF	TGCGCCAGCAGCTTGGTAGGATCTAGCCTGGAGACCCAGTACTTC
few	TRBV9	TRBJ2-3	TRBD1	CASREKGTATDTQYF	TGTGCCAGCAGGGAGAAGGGGACAGCCACAGATACGCAGTATTTT
once	TRBV7-6	TRBJ1-6	TRBD1	CASRKDRVGSPLHF	TGTGCCAGCAGAAAAGACAGGGTGGGTTCACCCCTCCACTTT
-	TRBV12-3/TRBV12-4	TRBJ2-5	-	CASSRGLGETQYF	TGTGCCAGCAGTCGCGGGTTGGGAGAGACCCAGTACTTC
-	TRBV9	TRBJ1-3	-	CASSPWEGAIYF	TGTGCCAGCAGCCCCTGGGAGGGAGCCATATATTTT
many	TRBV9	TRBJ2-4	-	CASSVEPQGAKLYF	TGTGCCAGCAGCGTAGAGCCACAGGGAGCCAAGCTGTACTTC
-	TRBV12-3/TRBV12-4	TRBJ2-2	-	CASSIGRTGELFF	TGTGCCAGCAGTATCGGACGTACCGGGGAGCTGTTTTTT
many	TRBV29-1	TRBJ2-7	-	CSVAGEPLTGSQVLPLPGEQYF	TGCAGCGTTGCAGGAGAACCCTTGACCGGGTCACAGGTGCTCCCCCTCCCTGGCGAGCAGTACTTC
few	TRBV7-3	TRBJ2-5	-	CASSLRREETQYF	TGTGCCAGCAGCTTAAGACGGGAAGAGACCCAGTACTTC
many	TRBV19	TRBJ1-5	-	CASSIAQGPNQPQHF	TGTGCCAGTAGTATAGCGCAGGGACCAAATCAGCCCCAGCATTTT
-	TRBV19	TRBJ1-1	TRBD1	CATWNSGTGAREAFF	TGTGCCACCTGGAATTCCGGGACAGGTGCAAGAGAAGCTTTCTTT
-	TRBV12-3/TRBV12-4	TRBJ2-7	-	CASSPRYEQYF	TGTGCCAGCAGTCCCCGCTACGAGCAGTACTTC
-	TRBV2	TRBJ2-1	TRBD2	CASSPAGAPNEQFF	TGTGCCAGCAGCCCAGCGGGAGCCCCCAATGAGCAGTTCTTC
-	TRBV10-1	TRBJ2-5	TRBD2	CASSRSGRCWETQYF	TGCGCCAGCAGTCGTAGCGGGAGGTGTTGGGAGACCCAGTACTTC
-	TRBV6-9	TRBJ1-2	-	CASNERGYGYTF	TGTGCCAGCAACGAACGGGGCTATGGCTACACCTTC
-	TRBV2	TRBJ2-7	-	CASSEADPTYEQYF	TGTGCCAGCAGTGAAGCGGATCCGACCTACGAGCAGTACTTC
-	TRBV10-3	TRBJ2-2	-	CAISESGTYTGELFF	TGTGCCATCAGTGAGTCGGGTACTTACACCGGGGAGCTGTTTTTT
-	TRBV20-1	TRBJ2-1	TRBD2	CNARDRGGSYNEQFF	TGCAATGCTAGGGATCGGGGGGGATCCTACAATGAGCAGTTCTTC
-	TRBV7-2	TRBJ1-2	TRBD1	CASSGVDRAGYTF	TGTGCCAGCAGCGGAGTGGACAGGGCGGGCTACACCTTC
-	TRBV7-9	TRBJ2-1	-	CASSLVHRGNEQFF	TGCGCCAGCAGCTTGGTCCACCGGGGCAATGAGCAGTTCTTC
-	TRBV6-4	TRBJ2-5	-	CASSDQRQTNQYF	TGTGCCAGCAGTGACCAAAGACAGACGAACCAGTACTTC
few	TRBV12-3/TRBV12-4	TRBJ1-6	TRBD1	CASSFRRDRYNSPLHF	TGTGCCAGCAGTTTTAGGAGGGACAGATATAATTCACCCCTCCACTTT